This entry lists 14 T cell receptor beta chains sequenced from one sample in a study of shared clonotypes between healthy human individuals. Selected positively for CCR7 and CD45RO-negative, naive CD8 cells excluded terminally differentiated effector memory CD45RA+ cells. Sequencing used immunoSEQ multiplex PCR; TCRdb keeps in-frame clones, though not all of them. The table has some 2.1 million clones, approximately 94% seen once; the top ten hold 0.9% to 1.4%. The specimen was naive CD8+ T cells sorted from blood. These receptors were taken from a man between 18 and 35 years old in good health.

This chain uses TRBV25-1 with TRBJ2-7; no firm D call. Germline-derived CDR1 and CDR2 are MGHDK and SYGVNS. V was cut by 9 bases and J by 4 bases, with 10 bases left in between. The CDR3 runs 11 residues. The chain's CDR3 is CASSILYEQYF. In DNA form, the CDR3 reads TGTGCCAGTTCCATCCTTTACGAGCAGTACTTC.

Turning to this clone: Other DNA sequences in this sample translate to the same CDR3. CDR3 coding DNA: TGTGCCAGCAGCGTAGGGGGGAGAAGCAATCAGCCCCAGCATTTT. Its translation: CASSVGGRSNQPQHF. The chain employs TRBV9 and TRBJ1-5; weak D call: TRBD1 (5 bases). The germline V gene has CDR1 SGDLS and CDR2 YYNGEE. This CDR3 comprises 15 residues. V lost 0 bases, J lost 1 base, and 8 bases lay in between.

CDR3 region: CAISLVDSYEQYF. The CDR3 DNA reads as TGTGCCATCAGCTTAGTTGATTCCTACGAGCAGTACTTC. This chain connects TRBV10-3 to TRBJ2-7; D is uncertain. Trimming removed 6 bases from V and 1 base from J, with 10 bases in between. Germline values: CDR1 ENHRY, CDR2 SYGVKD. The CDR3 loop spans 13 amino acids.

This sequence joins TRBV30 and TRBJ2-3; D ambiguous. V lost 1 base, J lost 3 bases, and 2 bases lay in between. CDR3 length equals 11 residues. The germline gives CDR1 GTSNPN, CDR2 SVGIG (reference sequence). DNA for the CDR3: TGTGCCTGGAGTGAGACAGATACGCAGTATTTT. Its translation: CAWSETDTQYF.

Points on this clone: Distinct nucleotide sequences in the sample also encode this CDR3. This chain joins TRBV9 and TRBJ2-7, with unresolved D. Germline CDR1 and CDR2: SGDLS and YYNGEE. The CDR3 contains 13 residues. V lost 0 bases and J lost 3, with 7 bases in between. CDR3 sequence: CASSVDGDYEQYF. DNA of the CDR3: TGTGCCAGCAGCGTAGACGGTGACTACGAGCAGTACTTC.

This clone was picked up one time. Other DNA sequences in this specimen translate into the identical CDR3. The gene calls are TRBV27 and TRBJ2-7; 7 nucleotides match TRBD1. The CDR3 loop spans 14 amino acids. Germline CDR1 MNHEY, CDR2 SMNVEV (reference sequence). J gave up 0 bases and V 6 bases, and 5 bases lay outside the gene matches. The CDR3 sequence: CASSERDSSYEQYF. CDR3 nucleotide sequence: TGTGCCAGCAGCGAACGGGACAGCTCCTACGAGCAGTACTTC.

The chain uses TRBV7-8 and TRBJ1-3, with D perhaps matching TRBD1 (5 bases). Trimming took off 4 bases at V and 8 bases at J, with 15 bases between the two ends. In germline, CDR1 is SGHVS, CDR2 FQNEAQ. CDR3 length equals 14 residues. In nucleotides, the CDR3 is TGTGCCAGCAGCTCCCCTGGGGGGTGGGACACCATATATTTT. Its protein product is CASSSPGGWDTIYF.

This chain connects TRBV27 to TRBJ1-3; D call uncertain. This CDR3 has 14 residues. Germline V gives CDR1 MNHEY, CDR2 SMNVEV (reference sequence). Trimming left V 5 bases short and J 0 bases short, with 8 bases between. Here the CDR3 DNA reads TGTGCCAGCAGTCCTATCAACTCTGGAAACACCATATATTTT. This sequence encodes CASSPINSGNTIYF.

The genes are TRBV10-1 and TRBJ2-2; the D gene could be TRBD1 or TRBD2 (5 bases each). There are 15 residues in the CDR3. V dropped 1 base and J dropped 0 bases, with 6 bases sitting between them. The germline V gene has CDR1 WNHNN and CDR2 SYGVQD (reference sequence). The CDR3 DNA reads as TGCGCCAGCAGTGAGTGGGGGACGAACACCGGGGAGCTGTTTTTT. As protein: CASSEWGTNTGELFF.

V and J are TRBV13 and TRBJ1-3; no clear D. This CDR3 region has 15 residues. CDR1 is PRHDT, CDR2 FYEKMQ, per germline (reference sequence). Between the trimmed V and J ends, which lost 0 bases and 4 bases, there was a span of 10 bases. The DNA for the CDR3 is TGTGCCAGCAGCTTAGGGGGGTTTGGAGGAAACACCATATATTTT. Its translation is CASSLGGFGGNTIYF.

The J gene is TRBJ2-7, the V gene TRBV11-2, with 9 bases matching TRBD1. Trimming removed 1 base from V and 6 bases from J; junction bases left unmatched: 4. CDR3 length equals 14 residues. Germline CDR1 is SGHAT and CDR2 is FQNNGV. CDR3 DNA sequence: TGTGCCAGCAGCTTAGGGACAGGGGTGGGCGAGCAGTACTTC. Amino acids: CASSLGTGVGEQYF.

This chain connects TRBV7-8 to TRBJ1-2; 10 bases agree with TRBD1. The CDR3 has 14 residues. Germline-derived CDR1 and CDR2 are SGHVS and FQNEAQ. V lost 5 bases and J lost 5; bases outside the gene matches: 5. The CDR3 sequence: CASSDRDRGYGYTF. The CDR3 nucleotides read TGTGCCAGCAGCGACCGGGACAGGGGTTATGGCTACACCTTC.

The chain combines TRBV13 with TRBJ2-3; TRBD2 aligns across 13 bases. With V trimmed by 3 bases and J by 2 bases, 8 bases remained unmatched. This CDR3 comprises 18 residues. The germline gives CDR1 PRHDT, CDR2 FYEKMQ (reference sequence). The CDR3 coding sequence is TGTGCCAGCAGCTTCGCACTAGCGGGGGGGAAAAACACAGATACGCAGTATTTT. Translating it yields CASSFALAGGKNTDTQYF. Together with reference TRBV13 and TRBJ2-3, the CDR3 gives the full variable domain: AAGVIQSPRHLIKEKRETATLKCYPIPRHDTVYWYQQGPGQDPQFLISFYEKMQSDKGSIPDRFSAQQFSDYHSELNMSSLELGDSALYFCASSFALAGGKNTDTQYFGPGTRLTVL.

This rearrangement joins TRBV2 to TRBJ2-7; D is unclear. CDR1 and CDR2 from the germline V gene are SNHLY and FYNNEI. The CDR3 is made up of 14 amino acids. V shed 6 bases and J shed 2 bases, with 14 bases lying between them. CDR3 DNA: TGTGCCAGCAGCACACCGGAATTCGCCTACGAGCAGTACTTC. Its protein is CASSTPEFAYEQYF.